The present T cell receptor (beta chain) was sequenced within a study of T-cell reconstitution after alpha-beta-depleted transplantation in children. This clonotype was seen more than once but under ten times. Its antigen remains unidentified. Regarding the study as a whole: By about two months after transplant, alpha-beta T cells reportedly arose from several hundred graft clones that had expanded.

Trimming stripped 6 bases from V and 5 bases from J, with 20 bases between. The CDR3 consists of 15 residues. CDR1 is MGHDK, CDR2 SYGVNS, per germline. It was with unique molecular identifiers that the TCRbeta library was prepared. MiXCR, applied by TCRdb to the PCR reads, yields one record per CDR3 protein. The table lists about 120,000 distinct CDR3 sequences, around 23% of them singletons. This TCR derives from a male patient between 2 and 10 years old who had a stem cell transplant for chronic granulomatous disease, so the T cells may come from the graft donor. The chain employs TRBV25-1 and TRBJ2-7, with D possibly called TRBD1 or TRBD2 (6 bases each). The source material was PBMCs, mostly from graft donor cells, sampled 180 days after TCRalphabeta/CD19-depleted stem cell transplant. CDR3 loop: CASSPEGEKIHEQYF. Here the CDR3 DNA reads TGTGCCAGCAGCCCGGAGGGGGAGAAGATCCACGAGCAGTACTTC.